The T cell receptor beta chain under discussion was sequenced for a study of regulatory T cells in long-lasting Graves disease. Study summary: Graves' patients, newly diagnosed, had taken antithyroid drugs under 3 months. Study findings and constraints: Preferential use of TRBV28, TRBJ1-2 and TRBJ2-5 was seen in persistent disease.

About this clonotype: The target antigen is unknown.

There are 14 residues in the CDR3. V was clipped by 0 bases and J by 4 bases, with 13 bases between them. Germline V gene lookup returns CDR1 DFQATT and CDR2 SNEGSKA (reference sequence). Time point of the sample: newly diagnosed GD, antithyroid drugs for less than 3 months. Construction of the TCR library relied on RNA isolated from PBMCs. Researchers made TCR beta libraries by using iRepertoire HTBI primers and running Arm-PCR on CDR3 regions. Using its own MiXCR run on the multiplex PCR reads, TCRdb lists one record per CDR3 protein. The sample includes about 530,000 distinct CDR3 sequences, 15% to 20% of them seen just once. This same sample was also taken into another study, of T cells in Graves' hyperthyroidism and ophthalmopathy. This second study says: RT-PCR in the first round (using the HTBI primer set) targeted the TCR CDR3. In blood, most of the thyroid clonotypes expanded above 0.001 were also present.

The chain links TRBV20-1 to TRBJ2-7; the D gene is possibly TRBD1 (5 bases). The TCR sequence derives from a woman aged 35-60 years with Graves disease. The sequenced sample was peripheral blood mononuclear cells (PBMCs), obtained at new diagnosis, from a patient treated with antithyroid drugs. The CDR3 protein is CSARDQGRSYEQYF. As DNA, the CDR3 is TGCAGTGCTAGAGATCAGGGCAGATCATACGAGCAGTACTTC.